The 28 T cell receptor beta chains presented below share a single source sample, sequenced in a study of CD8 T cells in Susac syndrome. The RNA, roughly 0.45 to 1 ug, was put through reverse transcription using random hexamers. TCRdb reprocessed the immunoSEQ multiplex PCR reads via MiXCR and lists one record per CDR3 protein. The data contain 130,000 to 150,000 distinct CDR3 sequences, approximately 96% of them singletons. Sequenced: CD4+ T cells from PBMCs. The source of these receptors is a human donor with Susac syndrome.

The V call is TRBV20-1, the J call TRBJ1-1; no clear D gene. Germline-derived CDR1 and CDR2 are DFQATT and SNEGSKA (reference sequence). Trimming shortened V by 3 bases and J by 1 base, and 9 bases separated the two germline ends. The CDR3 totals 13 residues. CDR3 in DNA: TGCAGTGCTAGTAGCCATCCGAACACTGAAGCTTTCTTT. Translation gives CSASSHPNTEAFF.

The rearrangement joins TRBV2 to TRBJ1-5; possibly TRBD1 for D (6 bases). Germline values: CDR1 SNHLY, CDR2 FYNNEI. CDR3 length: 12 residues. The ends were cut back, 5 bases at V and 8 bases at J, with 10 bases in the middle. Written as DNA, the CDR3 is TGTGCCAGCAGTACAGGGTCTAAGCCCCAGCATTTT. This codes for CASSTGSKPQHF.

This clonotype came up once. V is TRBV29-1 and J is TRBJ2-1; 7 nucleotides match TRBD1. CDR3 length: 12 amino acids. CDR1 and CDR2 (germline): SQVTM, ANQGSEA. After removal of 6 bases from V and 4 bases from J, the junction contained 3 bases not matched to a gene. The CDR3 reads CSVDRNYNEQFF. For the CDR3, the DNA is TGCAGCGTGGACAGGAATTACAATGAGCAGTTCTTC.

The genes are TRBV12-3 or TRBV12-4 and TRBJ1-5; D is undetermined. V shed 4 bases and J shed 4 bases, with 5 bases lying between them. The length of the CDR3 is 12 residues. The CDR3 sequence: CASSWENQPQHF. The DNA for the CDR3 is TGTGCCAGCAGTTGGGAGAATCAGCCCCAGCATTTT.

The rearrangement uses TRBV10-3 and TRBJ2-5; the D gene is possibly TRBD2 (6 bases). Germline V lookup: CDR1 ENHRY, CDR2 SYGVKD. The CDR3 has 12 residues. Trimming removed 4 bases from V and 5 bases from J, with 8 bases in between. The CDR3 spells CAISVSGETQYF. In DNA form, the CDR3 reads TGTGCCATCAGTGTGAGCGGGGAGACCCAGTACTTC.

The rearrangement uses TRBV21-1 and TRBJ1-1. TRBV21-1 is a pseudogene. The CDR3 contains 15 residues. The CDR3 DNA reads as TGTGCCAGCAGCAAAGCGGGTGGGGGAGGTACTGAAGCTTTCTTT. Translated, it gives CASSKAGGGGTEAFF.

V usage is TRBV6-5 and J usage is TRBJ2-7; D remains unclear. Looked up from germline, CDR1 is MNHEY and CDR2 is SVGAGI. This CDR3 is 15 amino acids long. The ends were cut back, 0 bases at V and 2 bases at J, with 11 bases in the middle. The CDR3 loop is CASSYSKGFTYEQYF. The CDR3 coding sequence is TGTGCCAGCAGTTACTCTAAGGGTTTCACCTACGAGCAGTACTTC.

This chain uses TRBV20-1 with TRBJ1-2, with 8 bases lining up with TRBD1. Germline CDR1 reads DFQATT; CDR2 reads SNEGSKA (reference sequence). J lost 4 bases, V lost 6 bases, and 7 bases had no gene match. The CDR3 loop spans 13 amino acids. The CDR3 coding sequence is TGCAGTGCCTCAGGGGGCGCAGGCTATGGCTACACCTTC. Its translation: CSASGGAGYGYTF.

This chain joins TRBV12-3 or TRBV12-4 and TRBJ2-4; weak D call: TRBD1 (6 bases). The CDR3 totals 17 residues. The V and J ends lost 1 base and 0 bases respectively, with 13 bases between them. The CDR3 DNA is TGTGCCAGCAGTTTAGGAACAGGGACCGTAGCCAAAAACATTCAGTACTTC. Residues: CASSLGTGTVAKNIQYF.

V usage is TRBV4-1 and J usage is TRBJ1-1; D is perhaps TRBD1 (5 bases). This CDR3 contains 17 residues. Germline CDR1 reads MGHRA; CDR2 reads YSYEKL. Trimming removed 2 bases at V and 0 bases at J, with 16 bases between. The CDR3 spells CASSQRLGDRMNTEAFF. The CDR3 bases are TGCGCCAGCAGCCAACGGCTCGGGGACCGCATGAACACTGAAGCTTTCTTT.

This rearrangement joins TRBV25-1 to TRBJ2-7, with D tentatively TRBD1 or TRBD2 (5 bases each). The CDR3 is 14 amino acids. Deletions cut 1 base from V and 4 bases from J, with 11 bases between. Germline CDR1 is MGHDK and CDR2 is SYGVNS. The CDR3 protein is CASSELGEVYEQYF. The CDR3 coding sequence is TGTGCCAGCAGTGAATTGGGGGAAGTATACGAGCAGTACTTC.

The chain combines TRBV28 with TRBJ2-2; 7 bases align to TRBD1. The CDR3 is made up of 17 amino acids. J lost 7 bases, V lost 6 bases, and 17 bases had no gene match. Germline V CDR1 and CDR2: MDHEN, SYDVKM. This CDR3 reads CASSERGPGQLDGELFF. CDR3 bases: TGTGCCAGCAGCGAGCGCGGCCCGGGACAGCTAGACGGGGAGCTGTTTTTT.

The rearrangement uses TRBV6-2 or TRBV6-3 and TRBJ2-1; D gene unclear. With 6 bases removed from V and 8 bases from J, the gap between germline ends came to 14 bases. This CDR3 comprises 13 residues. Germline assignment: CDR1 MNHEY and CDR2 SVGEGT. The chain's CDR3 is CASSPVVLDEQFF. CDR3 bases: TGTGCCAGCAGCCCCGTGGTCTTGGATGAGCAGTTCTTC.

This chain connects TRBV20-1 to TRBJ2-6; D not resolved. CDR1 and CDR2 from the germline V gene are DFQATT and SNEGSKA (reference sequence). V lost 6 bases and J 0 bases, leaving 6 bases between the germline ends. The CDR3 sequence is 13 residues long. CDR3 loop: CSALNSGANVLTF. The CDR3 nucleotides are TGCAGTGCCTTGAACTCTGGGGCCAACGTCCTGACTTTC.

The rearrangement uses TRBV7-2 and TRBJ2-3, with D uncertain. V lost 3 bases to trimming and J lost 9 bases, with 16 bases between them. The CDR3 runs to 14 residues. In germline, CDR1 is SGHTA, CDR2 FQGNSA. DNA of the CDR3: TGTGCCAGCAGCTTGGGTGAGACGATCACCACGCAGTATTTT. Protein product: CASSLGETITTQYF.

The V call is TRBV9, the J call TRBJ2-2, with D hard to call. CDR1 is SGDLS, CDR2 YYNGEE, per germline. V was trimmed by 2 bases and J by 0 bases, leaving 11 bases between them. There are 16 residues in the CDR3. The CDR3 reads CASSVEHRANTGELFF. CDR3 DNA sequence: TGTGCCAGCAGCGTTGAACACCGCGCGAACACCGGGGAGCTGTTTTTT.

The CDR3, as DNA: TGTGCCATCAGTGAGTCCGCCCGGTACAATGAGCAGTTCTTC. Amino acids: CAISESARYNEQFF. V and J are TRBV10-3 and TRBJ2-1; no reliable D call. Per the germline V gene, CDR1 is ENHRY and CDR2 is SYGVKD. Trimming removed 0 bases from V and 4 bases from J, with 7 bases in between. There are 14 residues in the CDR3.

The chain is built from TRBV5-6 and TRBJ2-7; 9 bases match TRBD2. This CDR3 has 15 residues. Per germline, CDR1 SGHDT and CDR2 YYEEEE. J lost 4 bases, V lost 3 bases, and 8 bases had no gene match. This CDR3 reads CASSYWTSARYEQYF. CDR3 DNA: TGTGCCAGCAGCTACTGGACTAGCGCCCGATACGAGCAGTACTTC.

This chain connects TRBV9 to TRBJ2-1; D remains ambiguous. CDR1 and CDR2 (germline): SGDLS, YYNGEE. The CDR3 length is 12 residues. V was pared by 0 bases and J by 5 bases, with 3 bases between. This chain's CDR3 is CASSVDNNEQFF. The CDR3 nucleotides read TGTGCCAGCAGCGTAGACAACAATGAGCAGTTCTTC.

The chain employs TRBV19 and TRBJ1-6; no reliable D call. From germline, CDR1 is LNHDA and CDR2 SQIVND (reference sequence). The CDR3 sequence is 15 residues long. The V end was cut by 9 bases, the J end by 4 bases, with 16 bases between. This CDR3 reads CASRTGDRYNSPLHF. The DNA for the CDR3 is TGTGCCAGCCGCACTGGGGATCGTTATAATTCACCCCTCCACTTT.

This chain joins TRBV28 and TRBJ2-4; possible D gene TRBD1, 6 bases. Per the germline V gene, CDR1 is MDHEN and CDR2 is SYDVKM. This CDR3 spans 12 amino acids. The ends were cut back, 5 bases at V and 7 bases at J, with 9 bases in the middle. CDR3 region: CASSGQPNIQYF. The DNA for the CDR3 is TGTGCCAGCAGTGGACAGCCGAACATTCAGTACTTC.

The chain has TRBV14 and TRBJ2-7; 11 bases fit TRBD1. With V trimmed by 2 bases and J by 1 base, 7 bases remained unmatched. This CDR3 spans 17 amino acids. The germline gives CDR1 SGHDN, CDR2 FVKESK. The CDR3, as DNA: TGTGCCAGCAGCCAACAACCGGGACAGGGGGGATCCTACGAGCAGTACTTC. This translates into CASSQQPGQGGSYEQYF.

The genes are TRBV19 and TRBJ2-1; the D gene could be TRBD1 or TRBD2 (5 bases each). Looked up from germline, CDR1 is LNHDA and CDR2 is SQIVND (reference sequence). V was clipped by 7 bases and J by 0 bases, with 13 bases between them. The CDR3 has 15 residues. The CDR3 sequence: CASMRGSSSYNEQFF. The CDR3 nucleotides are TGTGCCAGTATGAGGGGTTCTAGCTCCTACAATGAGCAGTTCTTC. Variable domain in full (rest from reference TRBV19 and TRBJ2-1): DGGITQSPKYLFRKEGQNVTLSCEQNLNHDAMYWYRQDPGQGLRLIYYSQIVNDFQKGDIAEGYSVSREKKESFPLTVTSAQKNPTAFYLCASMRGSSSYNEQFFGPGTRLTVL.

This clonotype occurred once. DNA of the CDR3: TGCAGTGCTAGTCCTCCTAGCGGGAGGGCCGGGGAGCTGTTTTTT. This sequence encodes CSASPPSGRAGELFF. The chain combines TRBV20-1 with TRBJ2-2, with TRBD2 identical over 12 bases. The CDR3 is made up of 15 amino acids. After removal of 3 bases from V and 6 bases from J, the junction contained 5 bases not matched to a gene. The germline V gene encodes CDR1 DFQATT and CDR2 SNEGSKA (reference sequence).

The chain combines TRBV3-1 with TRBJ1-1; no definite D call. Germline CDR1 is LGHDT and CDR2 is YNNKEL (reference sequence). The CDR3 has 13 amino acids. Trimming cost V 1 base and J 6 bases, with 9 bases left between them. Written as DNA, the CDR3 is TGTGCCAGCAGCCAAGGGCCGGGCTCTGAAGCTTTCTTT. As protein: CASSQGPGSEAFF.

This clonotype was observed a single time. The chain combines TRBV20-1 with TRBJ1-1; D call uncertain. V lost 0 bases and J lost 4, with 12 bases in between. The germline V gene has CDR1 DFQATT and CDR2 SNEGSKA (reference sequence). CDR3 length equals 14 residues. The CDR3 region is CSARDGPTLTEAFF. The CDR3 DNA sequence: TGCAGTGCTAGAGATGGGCCGACCCTCACTGAAGCTTTCTTT.

V usage is TRBV9 and J usage is TRBJ2-3, with 7 bases aligning to TRBD2. The CDR3 runs 17 residues. The V segment lost 2 bases and the J segment 5 bases; nucleotides outside the gene matches: 14. CDR1 and CDR2 from the germline V gene are SGDLS and YYNGEE. The CDR3 DNA is TGTGCCAGCAGCGTCAGCACGGTAACGGGAGGACTAGATACGCAGTATTTT. This encodes CASSVSTVTGGLDTQYF.

The J gene is TRBJ1-5, the V gene TRBV29-1, with TRBD1 as a possible D gene (5 bases). The V end lost 4 bases, the J end lost 5 bases, and 9 bases lay between the germline ends. CDR3 size: 12 residues. Germline CDR1 and CDR2: SQVTM and ANQGSEA. The CDR3, as DNA: TGCAGCGTTGGGGCAGGGCATCAGCCCCAGCATTTT. This sequence encodes CSVGAGHQPQHF.